This note documents a single T cell receptor (beta chain) sequence. The data were produced by immunoSEQ multiplex PCR, yet TCRdb's version contains in-frame clones alone and is incomplete. This sample has over 150,000 clones; 85% to 95% occur once, and the top ten carry about 1.6%. This sample is part of a study of control samples from healthy donors and cancer patients. V shed 4 bases and J shed 6 bases, with 13 bases lying between them. From germline, CDR1 is GTSNPN and CDR2 SVGIG (reference sequence). The CDR3 is made up of 14 amino acids. The sample taken for sequencing was blood. The chain employs TRBV30 and TRBJ1-6, with D perhaps matching TRBD1 (5 bases). This receptor was obtained from a man aged 18 to 29 in good health. The CDR3 DNA reads TGTGCCTGGAAAGGGGACCCCATTAATTCACCCCTCCACTTT. It encodes CAWKGDPINSPLHF.